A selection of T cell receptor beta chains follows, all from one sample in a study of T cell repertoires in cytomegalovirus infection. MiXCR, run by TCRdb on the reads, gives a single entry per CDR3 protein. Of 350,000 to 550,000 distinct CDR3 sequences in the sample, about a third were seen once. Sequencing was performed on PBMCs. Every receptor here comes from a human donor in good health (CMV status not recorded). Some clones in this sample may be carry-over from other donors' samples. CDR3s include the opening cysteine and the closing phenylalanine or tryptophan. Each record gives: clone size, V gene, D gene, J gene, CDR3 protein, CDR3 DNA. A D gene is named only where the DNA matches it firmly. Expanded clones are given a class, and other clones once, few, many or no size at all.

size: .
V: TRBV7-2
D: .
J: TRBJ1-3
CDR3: CASSSRLPGNTIYF
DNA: TGTGCCAGCAGCTCCAGGTTGCCTGGAAACACCATATATTTT

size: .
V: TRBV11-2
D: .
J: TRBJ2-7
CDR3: CASSFDVEQGSYEQYF
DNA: TGTGCCAGCAGCTTCGACGTGGAGCAGGGGTCGTACGAGCAGTACTTC

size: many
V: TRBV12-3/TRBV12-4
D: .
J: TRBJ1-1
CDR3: CASSSKPNTEAFF
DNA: TGTGCCAGCAGTTCGAAGCCGAACACTGAAGCTTTCTTT

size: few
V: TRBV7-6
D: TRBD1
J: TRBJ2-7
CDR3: CASSFGGTGDHEQYF
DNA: TGTGCCAGCAGCTTTGGCGGGACAGGGGACCACGAGCAGTACTTC

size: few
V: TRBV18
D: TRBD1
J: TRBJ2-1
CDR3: CASSLQGSYNEQFF
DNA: TGTGCCAGCTCGCTACAGGGGTCATACAATGAGCAGTTCTTC

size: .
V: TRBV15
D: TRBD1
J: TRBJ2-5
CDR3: CATSRVGTGIGETQYF
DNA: TGTGCCACCAGCAGAGTAGGGACAGGGATTGGAGAGACCCAGTACTTC

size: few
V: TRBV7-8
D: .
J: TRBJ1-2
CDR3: CASSSPPGAWGYTF
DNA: TGTGCCAGCAGCTCGCCGCCGGGGGCGTGGGGCTACACCTTC

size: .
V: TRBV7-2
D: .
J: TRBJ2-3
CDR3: CASTPLTDTQYF
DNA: TGTGCCAGCACCCCCTTAACAGATACGCAGTATTTT

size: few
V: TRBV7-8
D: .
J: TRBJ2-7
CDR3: CASSPSEWVEQYF
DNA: TGTGCCAGCAGCCCCTCAGAGTGGGTCGAGCAGTACTTC

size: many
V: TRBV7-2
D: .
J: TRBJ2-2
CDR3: CASRPTPITGELFF
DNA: TGTGCCAGCAGACCGACACCGATTACCGGGGAGCTGTTTTTT